The 5 T cell receptor beta chains reported below all come from one sample, sequenced in a study of beta chain features in type 1 diabetes (dated by TCRdb to the late 2010s). The receptor library was made with the immunoSEQ multiplex PCR assay. The entire amount of isolated RNA was reverse transcribed using the High Capacity cDNA Reverse Transcription Kit, so the sequenced TCRB transcripts were expressed ones. TCRdb stores this immuneACCESS table with in-frame sequences only. Part of the clones is absent; in the studies checked, under half of the shortfall reflects unresolved V genes, and no reason is known for the rest. The sample data list 850,000 to 900,000 clones, and about a sixth of these were observed just once. The ten most abundant clones make up around 0.02% of the sample. Sequenced input: naive CD4+ T cells from blood. The meaning of the sample's cell subset or site label: true naive CD4+ T cells. These TCRs come from a woman aged 18-29 years in good health.

V usage is TRBV5-1 and J usage is TRBJ2-1; 11 bases are a match to TRBD2. The CDR3 is 16 amino acids. Germline V gene data show CDR1 as SGHRS and CDR2 as YFSETQ. The junction had 8 bases not matched to a gene; V was cut back by 4 bases and J by 5 bases. The CDR3 region is CASSIGGTSGHNEQFF. Here the CDR3 DNA reads TGCGCCAGCAGCATAGGTGGGACTAGCGGCCACAATGAGCAGTTCTTC.

This clone was seen more than once but under ten times. The J gene is TRBJ1-1, the V gene TRBV5-8; D remains unclear. The CDR3 consists of 12 residues. Per germline, CDR1 SGHTS and CDR2 YDEGEE. V lost 1 base, J lost 4 bases, and 5 bases lay in between. The CDR3 here is CASSLRGTEAFF. The CDR3 DNA follows: TGTGCCAGCAGCTTGCGGGGCACTGAAGCTTTCTTT.

The V and J genes are TRBV6-6 and TRBJ2-1; 12 bases are shared with TRBD2. With 2 bases clipped from V and 9 bases from J, the junction kept 8 bases outside the gene matches. Germline V CDR1 and CDR2: MNHNY, SVGAGI (reference sequence). The CDR3 covers 16 residues. CDR3 DNA sequence: TGTGCCAGCAGTTACGTAGGGACTAGCGGGCTCTCTGAGCAGTTCTTC. It translates to CASSYVGTSGLSEQFF.

There are a few counts of this clone. The chain recombines TRBV7-8 with TRBJ2-2; 9 bases map to TRBD2. The CDR3 has 16 residues. With V trimmed by 6 bases and J by 6 bases, 11 bases remained unmatched. Germline V lookup: CDR1 SGHVS, CDR2 FQNEAQ. The CDR3 nucleotides are TGTGCCAGCAGTCCAGCAGGTAGCGGGAGTGCCGGGGAGCTGTTTTTT. The encoded protein is CASSPAGSGSAGELFF. Combining the CDR3 with reference TRBV7-8 and TRBJ2-2 gives the whole variable domain GAGVSQSPRYKVAKRGQDVALRCDPISGHVSLFWYQQALGQGPEFLTYFQNEAQLDKSGLPSDRFFAERPEGSVSTLKIQRTQQEDSAVYLCASSPAGSGSAGELFFGEGSRLTVL.

In this sample, this clone turned up a few times. Other DNA sequences from this sample encode an identical CDR3 as well. This sequence joins TRBV2 and TRBJ2-7, with a tentative D call TRBD2 (5 bases). The germline gives CDR1 SNHLY, CDR2 FYNNEI. V lost 2 bases, J lost 4 bases, and 6 bases lay in between. The CDR3 sequence is 12 residues long. In DNA form, the CDR3 reads TGTGCCAGCAGTGAACGAGGGTACGAGCAGTACTTC. This codes for CASSERGYEQYF.